This T cell receptor beta chain was recovered during a study of cytomegalovirus exposure and HLA in healthy donors. Across the whole study: A data release that came early held 80 million or so unique TCRs from HLA-typed donors. Overall study results and limits: In vitro data verified a few CMV-associated chains as specific for CMV antigens. As a later analysis showed, a missense DCLRE1C variant was linked to trimming of TCR beta V- and J-genes.

Concerning this clone: Antigen unknown.

V lost 4 bases and J 2 bases, leaving 12 bases between the germline ends. The germline gives CDR1 SGHDT, CDR2 YYEEEE. This CDR3 has 15 residues. The primer mix had 60 Vbeta and 13 Jbeta primers. Profiling relied on immunoSEQ multiplex PCR, and the TCRdb table lists in-frame clones only, not all of them. The repertoire holds approximately 150,000 clones, with roughly 73% as singletons. The chain employs TRBV5-6 and TRBJ1-4; D may be TRBD1 (5 bases). This clonotype was obtained from a woman between 18 and 29 years old in good health and CMV-seronegative. Material: PBMCs. CDR3 nucleotides: TGTGCCAGCAGCATACTCAGGGTCACTAATGAAAAACTGTTTTTT. Translation gives CASSILRVTNEKLFF.